The rows below give T cell receptor beta chains drawn from one sample of a study of OX40 agonist ivuxolimab in advanced cancers. Produced via immunoSEQ multiplex PCR; TCRdb's table is partial and in-frame only. Here the sample spans 25,000 to 35,000 clones, approximately 86% being singletons. The specimen comprised CD4+ or CD8+ T cells sorted from blood, sampled in a trial of the OX40 agonist ivuxolimab. These receptors all come from an adult with an advanced solid tumor such as melanoma, head and neck, liver or kidney cancer. Each CDR3 is given with its conserved first and last residue. D genes are given only for firm matches. The size field is filled for only some rows; it gives once, few, many or a size class.

NA,NA,13,TRBV27,TRBJ1-6,CASSLVSNSPLHF,TGTGCCAGCAGTTTAGTGAGTAATTCACCCCTCCACTTT
NA,NA,15,TRBV7-8,TRBJ2-3,CANPPLGGSTDTQYF,TGTGCCAACCCCCCGTTGGGAGGTAGCACAGATACGCAGTATTTT
NA,medium-sized,15,TRBV9,TRBJ2-5,CASSPSGAGQETQYF,TGTGCCAGCAGCCCCTCGGGTGCAGGGCAAGAGACCCAGTACTTC
TRBD2,NA,15,TRBV19,TRBJ2-3,CASSATSAGTDTQYF,TGTGCCAGTAGTGCCACTAGCGCTGGCACAGATACGCAGTATTTT
NA,NA,15,TRBV10-2,TRBJ2-3,CASRKTGGVTDTQYF,TGCGCCAGCAGAAAAACAGGGGGGGTCACAGATACGCAGTATTTT
TRBD2,NA,17,TRBV11-3,TRBJ2-2,CASSKGWREGVTGELFF,TGTGCCAGCAGCAAAGGATGGCGGGAGGGCGTCACCGGGGAGCTGTTTTTT
TRBD2,NA,10,TRBV30,TRBJ2-4,CAWSRGVQYF,TGTGCCTGGAGCCGGGGGGTTCAGTACTTC
NA,NA,16,TRBV10-2,TRBJ2-1,CASSESEGEPYNEQFF,TGCGCCAGCAGTGAGTCTGAGGGGGAGCCTTACAATGAGCAGTTCTTC
NA,NA,17,TRBV10-3,TRBJ1-6,CAISESSSGVINSPLHF,TGTGCCATCAGTGAGTCGAGTTCGGGGGTGATTAATTCACCCCTCCACTTT
NA,once,12,TRBV10-3,TRBJ2-2,CATLLGAGELFF,TGTGCCACTCTTCTGGGAGCCGGGGAGCTGTTTTTT
TRBD2,NA,15,TRBV4-1,TRBJ2-5,CASSPSGGYQETQYF,TGCGCCAGCAGCCCTAGCGGGGGGTACCAAGAGACCCAGTACTTC
NA,NA,18,TRBV27,TRBJ2-4,CASSLSAGGTTSSNIQYF,TGTGCCAGCAGTTTATCGGCTGGGGGGACAACTAGCAGCAACATTCAGTACTTC
NA,NA,13,TRBV14,TRBJ1-1,CASSEGVGTEAFF,TGTGCCAGCAGCGAGGGGGTCGGCACTGAAGCTTTCTTT
NA,NA,16,TRBV10-1,TRBJ2-7,CASSESQGRRIHEQYF,TGCGCCAGCAGTGAGTCTCAGGGGAGAAGAATCCACGAGCAGTACTTC
NA,NA,16,TRBV4-1,TRBJ2-2,CASSQGWGINTGELFF,TGCGCCAGCAGCCAAGGTTGGGGAATAAACACCGGGGAGCTGTTTTTT
NA,once,13,TRBV9,TRBJ2-7,CASSVLGDYEQYF,TGTGCCAGCAGCGTATTGGGAGACTACGAGCAGTACTTC
NA,few,14,TRBV6-5,TRBJ1-2,CASSYQGSRRGYTF,TGTGCCAGCAGTTATCAGGGCAGCAGAAGAGGCTACACCTTC
NA,NA,15,TRBV7-7,TRBJ2-3,CASSLGRGSTDTQYF,TGTGCTAGCAGCTTAGGAAGGGGGAGCACAGATACGCAGTATTTT
NA,NA,14,TRBV14,TRBJ2-5,CASSHRINQETQYF,TGTGCCAGCAGCCATAGGATCAACCAAGAGACCCAGTACTTC
TRBD1,NA,13,TRBV30,TRBJ1-1,CAWSVTGGTEAFF,TGTGCCTGGAGTGTTACAGGGGGCACTGAAGCTTTCTTT
TRBD1,NA,17,TRBV7-8,TRBJ2-7,CASSTQGQTIRPYEQYF,TGTGCCAGCAGCACCCAGGGACAGACGATTAGACCCTACGAGCAGTACTTC
TRBD1,NA,14,TRBV7-9,TRBJ1-1,CASSSRDSPTEAFF,TGTGCCAGCAGCTCGAGGGACAGTCCCACTGAAGCTTTCTTT
TRBD1,NA,14,TRBV7-9,TRBJ2-5,CASSHGTGPETQYF,TGTGCCAGCAGCCACGGGACAGGTCCGGAGACCCAGTACTTC
NA,NA,16,TRBV4-1,TRBJ1-2,CASTNHWTAENYGYTF,TGCGCCAGCACCAATCACTGGACCGCGGAGAACTATGGCTACACCTTC
NA,few,13,TRBV30,TRBJ1-1,CAWSVGVWTEAFF,TGTGCCTGGAGTGTAGGGGTTTGGACTGAAGCTTTCTTT
NA,few,16,TRBV11-2,TRBJ2-1,CASSLGGTGYFNEQFF,TGTGCCAGCAGCTTAGGGGGGACCGGCTACTTCAATGAGCAGTTCTTC
TRBD1,NA,15,TRBV7-9,TRBJ1-2,CASSWGQQTNYGYTF,TGTGCCAGCAGCTGGGGACAGCAAACTAACTATGGCTACACCTTC
NA,NA,15,TRBV27,TRBJ1-6,CASSPPRHLNSPLHF,TGTGCCAGCAGTCCTCCGAGGCATCTTAATTCACCCCTCCACTTT
NA,NA,14,TRBV19,TRBJ1-3,CASRNIFSGNTIYF,TGTGCCAGTAGGAACATCTTCTCTGGAAACACCATATATTTT
NA,NA,15,TRBV27,TRBJ2-2,CASSSIPGAGGELFF,TGTGCCAGCAGTTCGATTCCGGGGGCGGGCGGGGAGCTGTTTTTT
NA,NA,13,TRBV7-9,TRBJ1-5,CASSFHGNQPQHF,TGTGCCAGCAGCTTTCACGGGAATCAGCCCCAGCATTTT